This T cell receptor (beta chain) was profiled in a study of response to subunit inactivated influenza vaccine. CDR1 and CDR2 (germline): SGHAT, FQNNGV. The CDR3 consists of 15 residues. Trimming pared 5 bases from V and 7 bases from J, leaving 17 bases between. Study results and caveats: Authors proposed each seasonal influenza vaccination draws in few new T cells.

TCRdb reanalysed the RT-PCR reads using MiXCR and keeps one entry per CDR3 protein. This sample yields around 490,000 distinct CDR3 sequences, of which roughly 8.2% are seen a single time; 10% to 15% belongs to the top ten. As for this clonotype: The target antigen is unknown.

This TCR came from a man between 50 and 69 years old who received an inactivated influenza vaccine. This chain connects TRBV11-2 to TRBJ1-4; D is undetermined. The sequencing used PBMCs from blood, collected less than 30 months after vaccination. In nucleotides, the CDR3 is TGTGCCAGCAGCGACCCCGGAGGGAGTGGTGAAAAACTGTTTTTT. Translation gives CASSDPGGSGEKLFF.